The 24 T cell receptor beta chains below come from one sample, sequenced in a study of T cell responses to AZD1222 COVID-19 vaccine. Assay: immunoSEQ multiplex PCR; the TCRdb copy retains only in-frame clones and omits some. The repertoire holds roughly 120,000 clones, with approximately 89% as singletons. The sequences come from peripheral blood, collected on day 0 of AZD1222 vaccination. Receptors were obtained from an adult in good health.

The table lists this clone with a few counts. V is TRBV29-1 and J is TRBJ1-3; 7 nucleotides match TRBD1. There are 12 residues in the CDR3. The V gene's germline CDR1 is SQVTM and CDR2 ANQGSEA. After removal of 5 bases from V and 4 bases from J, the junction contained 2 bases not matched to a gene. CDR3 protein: CSVNRGGNTIYF. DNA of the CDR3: TGCAGCGTTAACAGGGGCGGAAACACCATATATTTT.

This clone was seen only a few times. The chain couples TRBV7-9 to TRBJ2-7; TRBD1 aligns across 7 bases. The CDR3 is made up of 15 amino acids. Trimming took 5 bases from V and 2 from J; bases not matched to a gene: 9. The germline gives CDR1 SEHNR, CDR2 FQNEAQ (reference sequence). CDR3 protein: CASSTRQGPPYEQYF. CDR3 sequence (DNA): TGTGCCAGCAGCACCAGACAGGGACCCCCCTACGAGCAGTACTTC. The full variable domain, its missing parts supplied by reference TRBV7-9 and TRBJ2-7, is DTGVSQNPRHKITKRGQNVTFRCDPISEHNRLYWYRQTLGQGPEFLTYFQNEAQLEKSRLLSDRFSAERPKGSFSTLEIQRTEQGDSAMYLCASSTRQGPPYEQYFGPGTRLTVT.

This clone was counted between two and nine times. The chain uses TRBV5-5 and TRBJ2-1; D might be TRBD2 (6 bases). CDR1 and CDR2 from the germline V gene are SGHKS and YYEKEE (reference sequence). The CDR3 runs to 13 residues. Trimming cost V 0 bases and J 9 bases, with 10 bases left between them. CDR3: CASSLAIGGEQFF. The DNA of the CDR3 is TGTGCCAGCAGCTTGGCCATCGGGGGTGAGCAGTTCTTC. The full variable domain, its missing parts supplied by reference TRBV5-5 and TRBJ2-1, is DAGVTQSPTHLIKTRGQQVTLRCSPISGHKSVSWYQQVLGQGPQFIFQYYEKEERGRGNFPDRFSARQFPNYSSELNVNALLLGDSALYLCASSLAIGGEQFFGPGTRLTVL.

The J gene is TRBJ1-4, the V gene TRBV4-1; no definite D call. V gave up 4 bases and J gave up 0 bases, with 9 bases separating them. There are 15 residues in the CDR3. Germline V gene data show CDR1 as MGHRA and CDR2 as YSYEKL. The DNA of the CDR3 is TGCGCCAGCAGCCCCTCGGCTGCAACTAATGAAAAACTGTTTTTT. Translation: CASSPSAATNEKLFF.

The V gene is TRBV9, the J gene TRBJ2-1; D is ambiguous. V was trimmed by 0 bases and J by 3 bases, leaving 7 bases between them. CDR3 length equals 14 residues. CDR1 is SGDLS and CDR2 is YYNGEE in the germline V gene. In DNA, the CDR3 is TGTGCCAGCAGCGTAGGTAGCAGCTACAATGAGCAGTTCTTC. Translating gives CASSVGSSYNEQFF.

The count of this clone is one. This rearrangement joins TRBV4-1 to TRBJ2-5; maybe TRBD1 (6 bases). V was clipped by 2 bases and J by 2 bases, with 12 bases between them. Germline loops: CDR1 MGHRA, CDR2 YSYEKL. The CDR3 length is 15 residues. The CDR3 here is CASSQLKQGQETQYF. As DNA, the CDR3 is TGCGCCAGCAGCCAATTAAAACAGGGACAAGAGACCCAGTACTTC.

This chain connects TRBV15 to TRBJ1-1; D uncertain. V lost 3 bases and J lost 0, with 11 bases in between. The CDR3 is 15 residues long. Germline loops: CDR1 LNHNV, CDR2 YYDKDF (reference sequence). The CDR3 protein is CATSSGYPMNTEAFF. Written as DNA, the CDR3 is TGTGCCACCAGCAGCGGGTACCCAATGAACACTGAAGCTTTCTTT.

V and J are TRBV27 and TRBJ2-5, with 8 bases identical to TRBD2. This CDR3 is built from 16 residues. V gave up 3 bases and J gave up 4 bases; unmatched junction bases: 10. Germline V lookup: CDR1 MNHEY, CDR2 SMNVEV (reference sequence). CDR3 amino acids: CASSLDPGLAGETQYF. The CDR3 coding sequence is TGTGCCAGCAGTTTGGACCCGGGGCTAGCGGGAGAGACCCAGTACTTC.

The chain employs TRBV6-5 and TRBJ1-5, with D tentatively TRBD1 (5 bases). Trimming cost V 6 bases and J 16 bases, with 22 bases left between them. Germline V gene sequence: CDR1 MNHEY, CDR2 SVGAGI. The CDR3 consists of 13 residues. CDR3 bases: TGTGCCAGCAGACCCACTGGGACCTCCCGGGCTCATTTT. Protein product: CASRPTGTSRAHF.

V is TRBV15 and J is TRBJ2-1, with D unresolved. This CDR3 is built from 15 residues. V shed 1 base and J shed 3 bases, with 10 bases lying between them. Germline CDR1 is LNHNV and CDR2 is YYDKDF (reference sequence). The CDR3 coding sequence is TGTGCCACCAGCAGAGTAGATCAGCTCTACAATGAGCAGTTCTTC. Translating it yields CATSRVDQLYNEQFF.

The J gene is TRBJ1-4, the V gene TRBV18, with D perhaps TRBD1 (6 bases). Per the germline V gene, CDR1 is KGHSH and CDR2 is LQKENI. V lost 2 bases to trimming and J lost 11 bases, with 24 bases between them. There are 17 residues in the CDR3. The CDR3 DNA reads TGTGCCAGCTCACCAATTCGGACCGGGACAAAGGACGAGAAACTGTTTTTT. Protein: CASSPIRTGTKDEKLFF.

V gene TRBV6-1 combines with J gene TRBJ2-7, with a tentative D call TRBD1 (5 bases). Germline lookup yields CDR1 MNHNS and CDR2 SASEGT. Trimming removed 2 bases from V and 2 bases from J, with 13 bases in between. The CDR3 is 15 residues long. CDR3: CASSESPLQAYEQYF. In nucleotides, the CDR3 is TGTGCCAGCAGTGAAAGCCCTCTACAGGCCTACGAGCAGTACTTC.

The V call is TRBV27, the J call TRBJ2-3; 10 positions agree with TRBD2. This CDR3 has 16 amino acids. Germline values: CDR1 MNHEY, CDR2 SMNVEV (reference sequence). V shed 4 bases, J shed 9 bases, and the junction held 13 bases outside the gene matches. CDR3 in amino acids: CASSWERGGAGETQYF. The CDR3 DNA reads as TGTGCCAGCAGTTGGGAGCGGGGGGGGGCAGGGGAGACGCAGTATTTT.

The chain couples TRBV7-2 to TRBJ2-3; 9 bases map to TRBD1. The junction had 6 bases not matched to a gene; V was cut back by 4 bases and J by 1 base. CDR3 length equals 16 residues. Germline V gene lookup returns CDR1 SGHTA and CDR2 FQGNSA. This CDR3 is CASSSSRTGGTDTQYF. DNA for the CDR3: TGTGCCAGCAGCTCCTCCCGGACAGGGGGCACAGATACGCAGTATTTT.

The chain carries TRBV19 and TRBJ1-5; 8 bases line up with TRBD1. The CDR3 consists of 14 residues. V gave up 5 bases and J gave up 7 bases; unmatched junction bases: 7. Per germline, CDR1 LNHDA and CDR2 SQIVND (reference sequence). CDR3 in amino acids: CASSLQGAEQPQHF. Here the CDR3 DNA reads TGTGCCAGTAGTCTTCAGGGGGCGGAACAGCCCCAGCATTTT.

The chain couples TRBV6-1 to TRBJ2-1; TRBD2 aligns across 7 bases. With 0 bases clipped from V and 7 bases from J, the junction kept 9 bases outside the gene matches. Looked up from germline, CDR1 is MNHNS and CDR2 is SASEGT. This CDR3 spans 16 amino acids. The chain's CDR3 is CASSEAGGTWENEQFF. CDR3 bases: TGTGCCAGCAGTGAAGCGGGAGGGACTTGGGAGAATGAGCAGTTCTTC.

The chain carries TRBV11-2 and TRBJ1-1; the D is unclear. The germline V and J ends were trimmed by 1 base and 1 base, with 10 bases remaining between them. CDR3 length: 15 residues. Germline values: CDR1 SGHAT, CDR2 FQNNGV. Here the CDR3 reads CASSLAAGRNTEAFF. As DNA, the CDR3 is TGTGCCAGCAGCTTAGCGGCAGGAAGGAACACTGAAGCTTTCTTT.

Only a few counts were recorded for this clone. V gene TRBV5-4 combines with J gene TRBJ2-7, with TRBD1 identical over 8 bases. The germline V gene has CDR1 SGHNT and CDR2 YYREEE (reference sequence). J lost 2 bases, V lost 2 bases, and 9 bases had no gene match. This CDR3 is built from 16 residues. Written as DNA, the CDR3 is TGTGCCAGCAGCTTTGACGGGACAGGACTCGCCTACGAGCAGTACTTC. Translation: CASSFDGTGLAYEQYF.

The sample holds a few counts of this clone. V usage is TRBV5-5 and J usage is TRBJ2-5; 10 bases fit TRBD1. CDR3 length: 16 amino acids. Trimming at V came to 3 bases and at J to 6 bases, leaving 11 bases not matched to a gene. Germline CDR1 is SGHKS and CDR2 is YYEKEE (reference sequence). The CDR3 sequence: CASSSQFSGQGKTQYF. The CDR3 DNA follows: TGTGCCAGCAGCTCACAATTCTCGGGACAGGGGAAGACCCAGTACTTC. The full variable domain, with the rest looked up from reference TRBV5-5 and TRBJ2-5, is DAGVTQSPTHLIKTRGQQVTLRCSPISGHKSVSWYQQVLGQGPQFIFQYYEKEERGRGNFPDRFSARQFPNYSSELNVNALLLGDSALYLCASSSQFSGQGKTQYFGPGTRLLVL.

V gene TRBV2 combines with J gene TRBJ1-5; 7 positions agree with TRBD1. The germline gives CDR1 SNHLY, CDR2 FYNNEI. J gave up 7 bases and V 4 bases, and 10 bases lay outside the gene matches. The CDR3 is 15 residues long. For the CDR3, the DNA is TGTGCCAGCAGTGCGGTTCGGACAGGAACCCAGCCCCAGCATTTT. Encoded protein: CASSAVRTGTQPQHF.

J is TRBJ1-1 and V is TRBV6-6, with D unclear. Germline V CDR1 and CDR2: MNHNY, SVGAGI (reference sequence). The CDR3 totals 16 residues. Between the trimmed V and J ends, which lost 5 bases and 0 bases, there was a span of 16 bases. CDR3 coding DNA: TGTGCCAGCAGTCCCGGAGGACTTCTTATGAACACTGAAGCTTTCTTT. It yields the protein CASSPGGLLMNTEAFF.

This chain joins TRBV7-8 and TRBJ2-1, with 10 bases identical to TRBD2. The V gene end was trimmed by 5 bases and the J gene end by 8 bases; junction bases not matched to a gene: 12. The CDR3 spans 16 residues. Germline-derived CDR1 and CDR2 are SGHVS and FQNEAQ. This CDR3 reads CASSRQAGGPSYEQFF. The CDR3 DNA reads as TGTGCCAGCAGCCGACAAGCGGGAGGGCCCTCGTATGAGCAGTTCTTC.

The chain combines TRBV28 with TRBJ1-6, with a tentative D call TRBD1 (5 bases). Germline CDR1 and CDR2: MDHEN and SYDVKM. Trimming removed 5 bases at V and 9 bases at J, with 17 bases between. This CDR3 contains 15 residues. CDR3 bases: TGTGCCAGCAGTCGTACAGGCGGTGGTTCTTCACCCCTCCACTTT. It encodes CASSRTGGGSSPLHF.

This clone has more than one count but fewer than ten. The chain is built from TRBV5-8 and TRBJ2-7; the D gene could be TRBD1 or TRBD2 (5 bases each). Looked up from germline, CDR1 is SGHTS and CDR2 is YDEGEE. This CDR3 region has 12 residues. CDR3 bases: TGTGCCAGCAGCTATGACCCGGGACGGAACTCGGTC. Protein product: CASSYDPGRNSV.